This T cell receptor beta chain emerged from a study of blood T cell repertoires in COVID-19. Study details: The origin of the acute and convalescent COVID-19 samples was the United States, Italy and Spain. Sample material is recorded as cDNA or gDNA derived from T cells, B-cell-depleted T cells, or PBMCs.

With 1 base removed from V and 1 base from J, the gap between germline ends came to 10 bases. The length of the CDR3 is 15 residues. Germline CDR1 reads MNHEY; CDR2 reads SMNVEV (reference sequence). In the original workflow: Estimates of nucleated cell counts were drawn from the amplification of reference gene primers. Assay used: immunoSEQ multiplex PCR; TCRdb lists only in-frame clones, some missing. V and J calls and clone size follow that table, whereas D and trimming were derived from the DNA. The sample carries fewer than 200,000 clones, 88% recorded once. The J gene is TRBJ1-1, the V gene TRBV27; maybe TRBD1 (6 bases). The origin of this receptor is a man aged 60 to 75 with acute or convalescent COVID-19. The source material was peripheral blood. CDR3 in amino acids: CASSLYHRENTEAFF. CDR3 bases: TGTGCCAGCAGTTTATACCACAGGGAGAACACTGAAGCTTTCTTT.